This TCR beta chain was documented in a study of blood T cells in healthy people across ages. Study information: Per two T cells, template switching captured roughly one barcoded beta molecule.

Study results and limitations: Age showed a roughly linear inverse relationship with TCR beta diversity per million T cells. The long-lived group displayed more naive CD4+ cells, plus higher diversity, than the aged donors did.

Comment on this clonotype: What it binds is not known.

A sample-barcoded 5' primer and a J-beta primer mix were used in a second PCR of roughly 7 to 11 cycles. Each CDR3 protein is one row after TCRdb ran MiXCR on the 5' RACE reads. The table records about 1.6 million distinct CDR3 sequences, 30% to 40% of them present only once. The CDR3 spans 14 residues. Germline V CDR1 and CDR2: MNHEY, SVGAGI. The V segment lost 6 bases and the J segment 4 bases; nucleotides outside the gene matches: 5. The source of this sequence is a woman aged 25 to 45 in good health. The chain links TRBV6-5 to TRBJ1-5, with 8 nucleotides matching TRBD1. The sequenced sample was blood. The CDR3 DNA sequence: TGTGCCAGCAGAGGACAGGGTAAAAATCAGCCCCAGCATTTT. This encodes CASRGQGKNQPQHF.